The text below deals with one TCR beta chain. Its matching antigen is unknown. Subsets obtained from CD4+ cells comprised CD45RA+ naive and CD45RA-negative memory cells. The V end lost 5 bases, the J end lost 2 bases, and 8 bases lay between the germline ends. Germline assignment: CDR1 SEHNR and CDR2 FQNEAQ (reference sequence). The CDR3 extends over 13 amino acids. This entry comes from a study of shared clonotypes between healthy human individuals. Study-level points and caveats: Generation probability values for non-shared clonotypes were lower than those for clonotypes shared by all four donors.

TCRdb's copy holds only in-frame clones and misses some; the assay was immunoSEQ multiplex PCR. The data show over a million clones, 75% to 80% seen once. The source is a man younger than 30 in good health. Some clones in this sample may be carry-over from other donors' samples. The sample comprised memory CD4+ T cells from PBMCs. Subset noted: CD45RA-negative fraction. The chain is built from TRBV7-9 and TRBJ2-3; D might be TRBD1 (5 bases). Here the CDR3 DNA reads TGTGCCAGCAGCGGACAAGCCACAGATACGCAGTATTTT. Translated: CASSGQATDTQYF.